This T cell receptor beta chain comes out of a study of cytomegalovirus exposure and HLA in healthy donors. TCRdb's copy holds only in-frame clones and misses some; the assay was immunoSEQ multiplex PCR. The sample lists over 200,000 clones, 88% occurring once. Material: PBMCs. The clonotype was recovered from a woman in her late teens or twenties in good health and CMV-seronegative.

CDR3 coding DNA: TGTGCCAGCTCACCACCGACAGGGTCGTTCTACGAGCAGTACTTC. Residues: CASSPPTGSFYEQYF. This rearrangement joins TRBV18 to TRBJ2-7, with 7 bases fitting TRBD1. This CDR3 has 15 residues. After removal of 0 bases from V and 3 bases from J, the junction contained 5 bases not matched to a gene. CDR1 and CDR2 from the germline V gene are KGHSH and LQKENI.